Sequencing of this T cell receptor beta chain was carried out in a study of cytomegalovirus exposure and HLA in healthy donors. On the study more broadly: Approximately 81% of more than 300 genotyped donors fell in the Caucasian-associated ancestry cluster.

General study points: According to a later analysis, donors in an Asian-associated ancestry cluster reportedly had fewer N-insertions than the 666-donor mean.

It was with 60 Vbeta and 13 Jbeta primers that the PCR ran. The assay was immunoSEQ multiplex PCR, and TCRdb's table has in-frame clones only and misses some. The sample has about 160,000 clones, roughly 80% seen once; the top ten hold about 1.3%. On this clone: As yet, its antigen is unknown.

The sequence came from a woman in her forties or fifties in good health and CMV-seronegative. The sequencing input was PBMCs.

CDR3 in DNA: TGCGCCAGCAGCTTGGGAGGGACAGGGAGCACCTACGAGCAGTACTTC. Its protein is CASSLGGTGSTYEQYF. This chain connects TRBV5-1 to TRBJ2-7, with TRBD1 matching over 9 bases. The trim removed 0 bases at V and 2 bases at J, leaving 6 bases unmatched. This CDR3 spans 16 amino acids. CDR1 and CDR2 (germline): SGHRS, YFSETQ.